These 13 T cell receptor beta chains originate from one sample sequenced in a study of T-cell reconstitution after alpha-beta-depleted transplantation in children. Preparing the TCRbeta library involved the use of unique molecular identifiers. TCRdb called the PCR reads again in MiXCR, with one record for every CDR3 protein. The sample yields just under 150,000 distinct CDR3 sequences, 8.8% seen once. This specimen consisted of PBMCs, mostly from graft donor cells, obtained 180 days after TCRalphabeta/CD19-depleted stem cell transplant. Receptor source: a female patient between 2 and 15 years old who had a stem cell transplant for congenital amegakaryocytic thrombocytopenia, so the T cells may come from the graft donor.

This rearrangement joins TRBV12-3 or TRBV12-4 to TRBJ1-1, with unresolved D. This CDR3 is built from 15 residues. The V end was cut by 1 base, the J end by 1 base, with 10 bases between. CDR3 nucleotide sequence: TGTGCCAGCAGTTTAGGAGCAGCCCCGAACACTGAAGCTTTCTTT. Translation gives CASSLGAAPNTEAFF.

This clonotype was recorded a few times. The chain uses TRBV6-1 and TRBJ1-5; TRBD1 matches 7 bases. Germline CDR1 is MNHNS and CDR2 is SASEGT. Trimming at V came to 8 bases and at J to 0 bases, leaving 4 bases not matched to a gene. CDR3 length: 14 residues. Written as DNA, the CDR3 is TGTGCCAGCCACAGGGGCTATAGCAATCAGCCCCAGCATTTT. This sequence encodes CASHRGYSNQPQHF.

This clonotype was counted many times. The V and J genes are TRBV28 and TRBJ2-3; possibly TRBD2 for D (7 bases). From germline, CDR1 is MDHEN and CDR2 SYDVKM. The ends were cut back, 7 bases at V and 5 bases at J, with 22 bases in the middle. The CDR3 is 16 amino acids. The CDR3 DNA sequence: TGTGCCAGCACGCGGGTATCTGGGGGGGCGAGAGATACGCAGTATTTT. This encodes CASTRVSGGARDTQYF.

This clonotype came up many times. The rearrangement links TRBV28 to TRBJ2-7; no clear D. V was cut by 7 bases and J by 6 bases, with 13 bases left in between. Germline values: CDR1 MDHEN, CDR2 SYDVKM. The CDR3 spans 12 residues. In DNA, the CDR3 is TGTGCCAGCACACTCGGTTGGGGCGAGCAGTACTTC. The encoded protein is CASTLGWGEQYF. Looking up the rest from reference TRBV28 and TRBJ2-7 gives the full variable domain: DVKVTQSSRYLVKRTGEKVFLECVQDMDHENMFWYRQDPGLGLRLIYFSYDVKMKEKGDIPEGYSVSREKKERFSLILESASTNQTSMYLCASTLGWGEQYFGPGTRLTVT.

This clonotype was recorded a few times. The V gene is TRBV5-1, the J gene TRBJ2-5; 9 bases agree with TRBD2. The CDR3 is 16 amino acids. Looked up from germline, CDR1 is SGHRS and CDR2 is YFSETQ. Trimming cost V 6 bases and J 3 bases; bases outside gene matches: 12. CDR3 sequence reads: CASTLRASGAEETQYF. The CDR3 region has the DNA TGCGCCAGCACCCTGCGGGCTAGCGGGGCCGAAGAGACCCAGTACTTC.

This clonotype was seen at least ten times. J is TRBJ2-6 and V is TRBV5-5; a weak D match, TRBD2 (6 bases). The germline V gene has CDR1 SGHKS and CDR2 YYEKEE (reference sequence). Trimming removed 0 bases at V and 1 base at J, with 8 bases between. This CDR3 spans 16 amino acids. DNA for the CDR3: TGTGCCAGCAGCTTGGCCGGGGGATCTGGGGCCAACGTCCTGACTTTC. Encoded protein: CASSLAGGSGANVLTF.

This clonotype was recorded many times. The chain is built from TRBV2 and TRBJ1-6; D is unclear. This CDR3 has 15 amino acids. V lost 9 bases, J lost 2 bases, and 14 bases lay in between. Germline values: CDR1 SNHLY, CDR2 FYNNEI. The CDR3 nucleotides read TGTGCCAGTACTCCCCGGACTGCCTATAATTCACCCCTCCACTTT. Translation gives CASTPRTAYNSPLHF.

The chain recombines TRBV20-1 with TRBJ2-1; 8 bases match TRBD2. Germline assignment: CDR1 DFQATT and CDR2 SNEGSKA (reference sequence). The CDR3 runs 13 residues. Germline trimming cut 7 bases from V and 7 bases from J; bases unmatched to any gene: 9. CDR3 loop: CSVRPGGDNEQFF. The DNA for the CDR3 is TGCAGTGTCAGGCCGGGAGGGGATAATGAGCAGTTCTTC.

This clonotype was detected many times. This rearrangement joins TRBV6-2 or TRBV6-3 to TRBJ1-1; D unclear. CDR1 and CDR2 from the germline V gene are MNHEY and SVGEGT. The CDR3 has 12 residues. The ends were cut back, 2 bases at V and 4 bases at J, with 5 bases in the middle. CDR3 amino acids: CASSYRRTEAFF. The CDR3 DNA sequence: TGTGCCAGCAGTTACCGGCGCACTGAAGCTTTCTTT.

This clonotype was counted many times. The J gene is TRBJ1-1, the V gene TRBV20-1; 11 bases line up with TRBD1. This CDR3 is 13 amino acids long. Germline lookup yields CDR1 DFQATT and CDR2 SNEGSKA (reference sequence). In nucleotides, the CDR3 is TGCAGGACATTTGGGACAGGGGGCACTGAAGCTTTCTTT. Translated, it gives CRTFGTGGTEAFF.

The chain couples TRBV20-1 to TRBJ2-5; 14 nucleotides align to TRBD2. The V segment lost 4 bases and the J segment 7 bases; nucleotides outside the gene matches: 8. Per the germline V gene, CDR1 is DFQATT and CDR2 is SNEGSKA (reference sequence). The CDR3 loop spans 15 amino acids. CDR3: CSATETSGRVGTQYF. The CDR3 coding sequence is TGCAGTGCTACCGAGACTAGCGGGAGGGTTGGGACCCAGTACTTC.

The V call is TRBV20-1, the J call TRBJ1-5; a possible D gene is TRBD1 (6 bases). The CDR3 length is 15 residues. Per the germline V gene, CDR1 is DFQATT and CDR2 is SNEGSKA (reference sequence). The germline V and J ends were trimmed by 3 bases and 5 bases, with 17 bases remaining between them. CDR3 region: CSASSGTSFYQPQHF. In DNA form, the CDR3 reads TGCAGTGCTAGTTCGGGGACATCGTTCTATCAGCCCCAGCATTTT.

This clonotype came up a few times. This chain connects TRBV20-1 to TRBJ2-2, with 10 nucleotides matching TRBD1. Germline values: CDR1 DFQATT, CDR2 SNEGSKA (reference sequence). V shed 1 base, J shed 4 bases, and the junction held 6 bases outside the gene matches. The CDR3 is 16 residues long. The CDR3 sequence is CSARAGQGVITGELFF. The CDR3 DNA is TGCAGTGCTAGAGCCGGACAGGGGGTTATCACCGGGGAGCTGTTTTTT.